Each of the 11 T cell receptor beta chains below was sequenced from the same sample in a study of T cell responses to AZD1222 COVID-19 vaccine. Clones were sequenced by immunoSEQ multiplex PCR, and TCRdb holds only the in-frame ones, with some missing. The repertoire has roughly 120,000 clones, about 90% of them found once; the top ten carry about 7.8%. This material consisted of peripheral blood, taken on day 0 of AZD1222 vaccination. These receptors all stem from an adult in good health.

The chain has TRBV28 and TRBJ2-7; 11 bases are a match to TRBD1. Germline lookup yields CDR1 MDHEN and CDR2 SYDVKM. The V and J ends lost 6 bases and 0 bases, in that order; junction bases with no gene match: 7. The CDR3 is 16 amino acids. The DNA of the CDR3 is TGTGCCAGCAGAGGACAGGGGGCCCCTAGCTCCTACGAGCAGTACTTC. Translating it yields CASRGQGAPSSYEQYF.

The chain couples TRBV13 to TRBJ1-5; 11 bases are a match to TRBD1. The germline CDR1 and CDR2 sequences are PRHDT and FYEKMQ (reference sequence). The CDR3 contains 17 residues. V was pared by 5 bases and J by 2 bases, with 8 bases of the junction left unmatched. In nucleotides, the CDR3 is TGTGCCAGCAGCCTCCGGACAGGGGGCGGTCGCAATCAGCCCCAGCATTTT. Residues: CASSLRTGGGRNQPQHF.

The CDR3 nucleotides are TGTGCCAGTAGTATCCGACAGAACACTGAAGCTTTCTTT. This encodes CASSIRQNTEAFF. The chain employs TRBV19 and TRBJ1-1; no firm D call. V lost 3 bases and J 1 base, leaving 6 bases between the germline ends. The CDR3 runs to 13 residues. Germline V gives CDR1 LNHDA, CDR2 SQIVND (reference sequence).

This chain joins TRBV9 and TRBJ2-1; D remains ambiguous. In germline, CDR1 is SGDLS, CDR2 YYNGEE. The CDR3 runs 14 residues. V gave up 2 bases and J gave up 2 bases, with 8 bases separating them. CDR3 amino acids: CASSVSQAYNEQFF. CDR3 nucleotides: TGTGCCAGCAGCGTGAGCCAAGCCTACAATGAGCAGTTCTTC. The whole variable domain, remainder taken from reference TRBV9 and TRBJ2-1, is DSGVTQTPKHLITATGQRVTLRCSPRSGDLSVYWYQQSLDQGLQFLIQYYNGEERAKGNILERFSAQQFPDLHSELNLSSLELGDSALYFCASSVSQAYNEQFFGPGTRLTVL.

The rearrangement joins TRBV25-1 to TRBJ2-7; no firm D call. This CDR3 is built from 16 residues. Germline V lookup: CDR1 MGHDK, CDR2 SYGVNS. The V end lost 0 bases, the J end lost 3 bases, and 15 bases lay between the germline ends. The CDR3 region is CASSEYGVGEVYEQYF. CDR3 nucleotides: TGTGCCAGCAGTGAATATGGAGTTGGGGAAGTCTACGAGCAGTACTTC.

The chain couples TRBV28 to TRBJ2-7; TRBD1 might be the D (5 bases). CDR1 is MDHEN and CDR2 is SYDVKM in the germline V gene. CDR3 length equals 14 residues. Between the trimmed V and J ends, which lost 4 bases and 3 bases, there was a span of 13 bases. CDR3 nucleotide sequence: TGTGCCAGCAGTTCTTTACAGGCAAGCTACGAGCAGTACTTC. This encodes CASSSLQASYEQYF. The full variable domain, with the rest looked up from reference TRBV28 and TRBJ2-7, is DVKVTQSSRYLVKRTGEKVFLECVQDMDHENMFWYRQDPGLGLRLIYFSYDVKMKEKGDIPEGYSVSREKKERFSLILESASTNQTSMYLCASSSLQASYEQYFGPGTRLTVT.

CDR3 sequence: CASSLPEKGLYEQYF. In DNA form, the CDR3 reads TGTGCCAGCAGTTTGCCCGAAAAGGGGCTCTACGAGCAGTACTTC. The chain has TRBV28 and TRBJ2-7, with D maybe TRBD1 (5 bases). V was trimmed by 3 bases and J by 3 bases, leaving 15 bases between them. CDR3 size: 15 residues. The germline CDR1 and CDR2 sequences are MDHEN and SYDVKM. The full variable domain, rest sourced from reference TRBV28 and TRBJ2-7, is DVKVTQSSRYLVKRTGEKVFLECVQDMDHENMFWYRQDPGLGLRLIYFSYDVKMKEKGDIPEGYSVSREKKERFSLILESASTNQTSMYLCASSLPEKGLYEQYFGPGTRLTVT.

The genes are TRBV14 and TRBJ1-2; 12 bases line up with TRBD1. V dropped 1 base and J dropped 8; count of bases not matched to a gene: 5. Germline V gene data show CDR1 as SGHDN and CDR2 as FVKESK. The length of the CDR3 is 15 residues. The CDR3 loop reads CASSQVGDRGRGYTF. The CDR3 nucleotides read TGTGCCAGCAGCCAAGTTGGGGACAGGGGGCGAGGCTACACCTTC.

The chain uses TRBV10-3 and TRBJ2-5, with 10 bases fitting TRBD1. Trimming removed 6 bases from V and 2 bases from J; junction bases left unmatched: 9. The CDR3 has 16 amino acids. Germline assignment: CDR1 ENHRY and CDR2 SYGVKD. Here the CDR3 DNA reads TGTGCCATCAGCACCGGACAGGGGGGTATGCAAGAGACCCAGTACTTC. Translated, it gives CAISTGQGGMQETQYF.

This chain joins TRBV19 and TRBJ2-7; 8 bases match TRBD2. Looked up from germline, CDR1 is LNHDA and CDR2 is SQIVND (reference sequence). This CDR3 is 14 amino acids long. V dropped 5 bases and J dropped 6; count of bases not matched to a gene: 9. The CDR3 here is CASSARRGGSEQYF. CDR3 bases: TGTGCCAGTAGTGCCCGCCGGGGGGGAAGCGAGCAGTACTTC.

V is TRBV6-5 and J is TRBJ2-7; TRBD2 matches at 7 bases. The V segment lost 3 bases and the J segment 3 bases; nucleotides outside the gene matches: 11. Germline values: CDR1 MNHEY, CDR2 SVGAGI. This CDR3 is built from 16 residues. CDR3 in amino acids: CASSYIAGVNLYEQYF. As DNA, the CDR3 is TGTGCCAGCAGTTATATCGCGGGAGTCAACCTCTACGAGCAGTACTTC.